The source of this TCR beta chain is a study of blood T cells in healthy people across ages (dated by TCRdb to the mid-2010s). For context, the study as a whole: Template switching captured roughly one uniquely barcoded TCR beta cDNA molecule per two T cells in model experiments. Using deep sequencing normalized with unique cDNA molecular identifiers, the study measured how TCR beta repertoire diversity changes with age. Donors were grouped into four age groups: young (average roughly 16 years), middle-aged (about 38), aged (about 59) and long-lived (just over 80). To avoid experimental bias, donors of different ages were distributed randomly across sequencing lanes. The study analyzed two additional independent replicas of 1 million unique cDNA reads from the same blood draw for two donors, one aged 18 to 29 and one aged 80 or older. Points the paper makes about the study in general: Compared with the aged group, the long-lived group had more naive CD4+ T cells, fewer expanded clones and increased TCR diversity, suggesting age selection. The CMV infection status of donors was not known, potentially confounding age-related changes in expanded clonotypes. As age increased, observed TCR beta diversity per million T cells dropped in a roughly linear way, and a significant reduction was already evident by age 40. Bulk unsorted PBMC profiling prevented conclusive comparison of naive and antigen-experienced compartments. Estimates of total diversity based on one million sequenced T cells were regarded as lower bounds and as underestimates. Observed TCR beta diversity correlated strongly with the percentage of naive T cells measured by flow cytometry.

As concerns this clonotype: The specificity of this receptor is unknown. There are no base qualities to consult, and no much larger clone falls within one base.

CDR1 and CDR2, looked up from the germline V gene, are KGHDR and SFDVKD. The CDR3 numbers 13 residues from cysteine through phenylalanine. The CDR3 DNA has 39 bases and is translated from base 1. V is reduced by 7 bases and J by 2 bases, leaving a spacing of 9 bases between them. Donors were a few dozen systemically healthy Caucasian individuals from Russia aged roughly 6 to 90 years. Around 10 milliliters of peripheral blood were drawn from each donor into EDTA-treated Vacutainer tubes. PBMCs were isolated by Ficoll-Paque density-gradient centrifugation, with at least 7 million obtained per sample. Total RNA was extracted from PBMCs with Trizol reagent, with at least 6 micrograms obtained per sample. Naive CD45RAhigh/CD27high T cell percentages were measured by flow cytometry on a PBMC aliquot from every donor. Library method: 5' RACE. Reads for this sample came from an Illumina HiSeq 2500. A second roughly 6 to 11 cycle PCR used a sample-barcoded 5' primer and a J-beta primer mix. A template-switch 5' adaptor carrying 12 random nucleotides introduced a unique molecular identifier onto each TCR beta cDNA molecule. Each sample yielded at least 3 million CDR3-containing paired-end reads. First-strand cDNA was synthesized from all RNA with the Mint cDNA synthesis kit, primed by a TRBC-specific oligonucleotide. Following uracil-DNA glycosylase treatment, a first 18-cycle PCR with universal primers M1SS and BC2_uni_R was performed on all cDNA. For the original study's pipeline: Normalization of each sample was performed by random selection of 1 million high-quality reads, each carrying a distinct molecular identifier. Instead of being binned into consensus sequences, reads with shared molecular identifiers were discarded. MiTCR, with a Q25 quality threshold and the strictest error-elimination algorithm, was used for CDR3 identification, clonotype clustering and error correction. A nonparametric unseen species model using Euler transformation provided a lower-bound estimate of total TCR beta diversity. TCRdb handled the public reads itself, with Q25 trimming in fastp and clone calling in MiXCR, and kept productive beta chains. Identical CDR3 protein sequences are pooled into one entry, listed with their most common genes and DNA. These V and J calls rely on TCRdb rather than the paper's analysis. This sample lists about 1.1 million distinct CDR3 sequences; 30% to 40% were detected once. The top ten clones comprise less than 15% of the sample.

The specimen sequenced was blood. This sequence uses TRBV24-1 and TRBJ2-3; no D gene call is confident. The receptor's source is a man younger than 35 in good health. The sequenced DNA: TGTGCCACCAGCCACTCTGTCACAGATACGCAGTATTTT. Translated, it gives CATSHSVTDTQYF.